The clone carrying this TCR beta chain has only a few counts. Single viable CD3+CD4+CD8-CD45RO+ cells were sorted as the memory CD4+ T cells. Serostatus was set by detecting CMV pp150, pp28, p38, p52 IgG. The V end was cut by 2 bases, the J end by 6 bases, with 2 bases between. The V gene's germline CDR1 is KGHSH and CDR2 LQKENI. The CDR3 has 12 amino acids. Per the original data handling: After removing out-of-frame reads, over 2 million distinct TCRbeta sequences remained. Data came from immunoSEQ multiplex PCR; TCRdb stores just in-frame clones and leaves some out. Clone size and the V and J calls come from that table; the DNA yielded D and trimming. The sample holds about 58,000 clones, roughly 84% seen once. This entry belongs to a study of memory CD4+ T cells and cytomegalovirus serostatus. Study summary: This sample comes from healthy Belgian adults, 9 CMV seropositive, under 25 seronegative.

The rearrangement joins TRBV18 to TRBJ1-6; D remains ambiguous. Sequencing was carried out using memory CD4+ T cells from blood. The source is an adult in good health and CMV-seronegative. Some clones in this sample may be carry-over from other donors' samples. The CDR3 DNA reads as TGTGCCAGCTCACCAATTAATTCACCCCTCCACTTT. Residues: CASSPINSPLHF.